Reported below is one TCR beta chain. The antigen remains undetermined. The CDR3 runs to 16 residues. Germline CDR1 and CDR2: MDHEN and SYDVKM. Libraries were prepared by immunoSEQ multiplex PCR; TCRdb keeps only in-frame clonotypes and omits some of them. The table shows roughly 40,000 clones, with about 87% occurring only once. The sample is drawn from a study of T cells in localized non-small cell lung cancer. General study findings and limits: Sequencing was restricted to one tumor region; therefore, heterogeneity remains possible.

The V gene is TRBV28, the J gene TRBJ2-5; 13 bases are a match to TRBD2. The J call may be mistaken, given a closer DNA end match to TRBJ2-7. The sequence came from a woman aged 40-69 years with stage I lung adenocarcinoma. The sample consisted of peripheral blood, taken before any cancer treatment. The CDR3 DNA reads TGTGCCACGGGAGCGGAACTAGCGGGAGGGAACTACGAGCAGTACTTC. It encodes CATGAELAGGNYEQYF.